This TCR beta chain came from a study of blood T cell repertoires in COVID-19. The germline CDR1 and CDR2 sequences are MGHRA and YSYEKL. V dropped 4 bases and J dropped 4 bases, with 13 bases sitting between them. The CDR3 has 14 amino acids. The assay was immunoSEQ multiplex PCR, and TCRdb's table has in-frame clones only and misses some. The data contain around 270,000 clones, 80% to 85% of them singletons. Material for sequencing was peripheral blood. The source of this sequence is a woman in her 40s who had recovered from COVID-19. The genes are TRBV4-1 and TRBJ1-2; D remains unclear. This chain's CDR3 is CASSLMGSRYGYTF. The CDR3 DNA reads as TGCGCCAGCAGCCTCATGGGTAGCCGCTATGGCTACACCTTC.